This T cell receptor (beta chain) emerged from a study of T cells in localized non-small cell lung cancer. Germline values: CDR1 SGDLS, CDR2 YYNGEE. The length of the CDR3 is 13 residues. V was pared by 0 bases and J by 3 bases, with 6 bases between. Produced via immunoSEQ multiplex PCR; TCRdb's table is partial and in-frame only. The sample consists of around 50,000 clones, just over 85% of them appearing once. The clonotype originates from a woman aged 35 to 70 with stage I lung adenocarcinoma. V is TRBV9 and J is TRBJ1-1; no reliable D call. Specimen: peripheral blood, collected before any cancer treatment. DNA for the CDR3: TGTGCCAGCAGCGTAGCTGATGACACTGAAGCTTTCTTT. It yields the protein CASSVADDTEAFF.